This T cell receptor (beta chain) was sequenced in a study of radiotherapy plus CTLA-4 blockade in lung cancer. Repertoires were generated with immunoSEQ multiplex PCR, while TCRdb's copy carries only in-frame clones and drops some. Of some 49,000 clones in the sample, around 83% were seen once. There are 17 residues in the CDR3. Germline V gene sequence: CDR1 LGHNA, CDR2 YNFKEQ. Trimming pared 1 base from V and 0 bases from J, leaving 15 bases between. In this sample, this clone turned up once. The receptor was derived from a human donor with non-small cell lung cancer whose response to radiotherapy plus ipilimumab could not be evaluated. The chain is built from TRBV4-2 and TRBJ1-2; D is undetermined. Here the sequenced sample was peripheral blood, taken from a patient treated with radiotherapy plus ipilimumab. DNA for the CDR3: TGTGCCAGCAGCCAAGCCGGGGAAACTATTCCTAACTATGGCTACACCTTC. As protein: CASSQAGETIPNYGYTF.